This T cell receptor beta chain was profiled in a study of cytomegalovirus exposure and HLA in healthy donors. Study-level background: The Caucasian-associated ancestry cluster contained approximately 81% of the 300 to 400 genotyped donors.

General study findings and limits: Cytomegalovirus-associated TCR beta chains were listed, numbering approximately 150.

The PCR employed 60 Vbeta primers together with 13 Jbeta primers. Original processing notes: In a later analysis, of some 80 million unique beta chains, roughly 9.9 million appeared in at least two donors. Repertoires were generated with immunoSEQ multiplex PCR, while TCRdb's copy carries only in-frame clones and drops some. V and J calls and clone size are those listed in that table; D and trimming were worked out from the DNA. Among approximately 160,000 clones, approximately 77% were seen once, and the ten largest hold around 1.5%. Comment on this clone: The antigen is not known.

The CDR3 spans 14 residues. CDR1 SGHDN and CDR2 FVKESK come from the germline V gene. V lost 2 bases to trimming and J lost 1 base, with 8 bases between them. This sequence was found in a man between 18 and 35 years old in good health and CMV-seronegative. The V call is TRBV14, the J call TRBJ1-2; D ambiguous. The sequencing sample was made of PBMCs. The CDR3 coding sequence is TGTGCCAGCAGCCAACCCACTGGTAACTATGGCTACACCTTC. It codes for CASSQPTGNYGYTF.